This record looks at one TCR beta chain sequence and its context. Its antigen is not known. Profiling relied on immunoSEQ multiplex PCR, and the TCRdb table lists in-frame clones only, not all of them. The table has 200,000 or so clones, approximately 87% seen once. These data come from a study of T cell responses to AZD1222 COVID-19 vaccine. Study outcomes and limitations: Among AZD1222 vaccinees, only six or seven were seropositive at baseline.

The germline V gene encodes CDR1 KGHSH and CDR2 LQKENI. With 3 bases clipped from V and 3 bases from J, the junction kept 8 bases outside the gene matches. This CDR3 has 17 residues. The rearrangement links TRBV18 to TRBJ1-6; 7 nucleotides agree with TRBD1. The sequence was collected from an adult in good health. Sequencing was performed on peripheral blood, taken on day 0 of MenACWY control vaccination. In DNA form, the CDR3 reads TGTGCCAGCTCACCTTTTCCGGGACAGAGCTATAATTCACCCCTCCACTTT. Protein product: CASSPFPGQSYNSPLHF. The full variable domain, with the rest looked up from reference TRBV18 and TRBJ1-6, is NAGVMQNPRHLVRRRGQEARLRCSPMKGHSHVYWYRQLPEEGLKFMVYLQKENIIDESGMPKERFSAEFPKEGPSILRIQQVVRGDSAAYFCASSPFPGQSYNSPLHFGNGTRLTVT.